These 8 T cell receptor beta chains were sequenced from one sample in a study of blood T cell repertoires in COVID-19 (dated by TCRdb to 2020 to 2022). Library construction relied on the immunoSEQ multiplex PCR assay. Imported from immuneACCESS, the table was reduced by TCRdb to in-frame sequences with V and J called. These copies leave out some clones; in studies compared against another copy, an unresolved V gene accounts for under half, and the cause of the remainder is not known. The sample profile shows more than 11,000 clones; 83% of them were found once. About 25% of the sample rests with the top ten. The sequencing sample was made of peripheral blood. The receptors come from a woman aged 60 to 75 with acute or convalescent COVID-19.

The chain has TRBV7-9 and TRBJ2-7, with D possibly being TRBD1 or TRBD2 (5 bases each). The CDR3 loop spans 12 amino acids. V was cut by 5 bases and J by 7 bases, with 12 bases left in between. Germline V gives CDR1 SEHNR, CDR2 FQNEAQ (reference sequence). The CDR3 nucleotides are TGTGCCAGCAGCAGGGGATCGGGAGAGCAGTACTTC. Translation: CASSRGSGEQYF. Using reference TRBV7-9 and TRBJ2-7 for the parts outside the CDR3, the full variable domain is DTGVSQNPRHKITKRGQNVTFRCDPISEHNRLYWYRQTLGQGPEFLTYFQNEAQLEKSRLLSDRFSAERPKGSFSTLEIQRTEQGDSAMYLCASSRGSGEQYFGPGTRLTVT.

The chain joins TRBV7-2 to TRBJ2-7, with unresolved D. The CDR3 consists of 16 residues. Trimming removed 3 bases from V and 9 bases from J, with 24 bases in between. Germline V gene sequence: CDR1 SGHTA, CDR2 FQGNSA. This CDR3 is CASSLFIWSGGHGQYF. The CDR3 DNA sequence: TGTGCCAGCAGCTTGTTTATCTGGAGTGGTGGTCATGGGCAGTACTTC.

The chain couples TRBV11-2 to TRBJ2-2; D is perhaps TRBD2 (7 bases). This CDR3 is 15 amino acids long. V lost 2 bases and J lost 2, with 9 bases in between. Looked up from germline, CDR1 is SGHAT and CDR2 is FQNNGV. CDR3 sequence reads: CASSLRGANTGELFF. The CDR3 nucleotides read TGTGCCAGCAGCTTACGGGGGGCTAACACCGGGGAGCTGTTTTTT.

CDR3 in amino acids: CASSLAPRTGGSSGANVLTF. The CDR3, as DNA: TGCGCCAGCAGCTTGGCCCCTCGGACAGGGGGCAGCTCTGGGGCCAACGTCCTGACTTTC. The genes are TRBV5-1 and TRBJ2-6; TRBD1 matches 11 bases. Germline-derived CDR1 and CDR2 are SGHRS and YFSETQ. The CDR3 extends over 20 amino acids. V was clipped by 0 bases and J by 0 bases; unmatched bases: 8.

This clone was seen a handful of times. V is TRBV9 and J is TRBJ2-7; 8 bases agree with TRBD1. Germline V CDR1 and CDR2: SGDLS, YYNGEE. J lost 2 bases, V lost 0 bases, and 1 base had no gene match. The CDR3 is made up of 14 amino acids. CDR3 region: CASSVGQGTYEQYF. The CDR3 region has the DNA TGTGCCAGCAGCGTAGGACAGGGGACCTACGAGCAGTACTTC.

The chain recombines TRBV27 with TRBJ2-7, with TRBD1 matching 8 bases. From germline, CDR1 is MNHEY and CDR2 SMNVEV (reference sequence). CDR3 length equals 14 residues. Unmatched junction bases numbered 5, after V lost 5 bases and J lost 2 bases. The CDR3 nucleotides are TGTGCCAGCAGTAAACAGGGGGTTCCCTACGAGCAGTACTTC. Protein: CASSKQGVPYEQYF.

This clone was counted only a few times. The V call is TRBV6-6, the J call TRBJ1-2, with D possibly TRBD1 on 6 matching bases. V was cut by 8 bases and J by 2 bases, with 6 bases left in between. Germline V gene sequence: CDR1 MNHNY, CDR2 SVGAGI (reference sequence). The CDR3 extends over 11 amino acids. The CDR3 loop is CASGQNYGYTF. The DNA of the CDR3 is TGTGCCAGCGGACAGAACTATGGCTACACCTTC.

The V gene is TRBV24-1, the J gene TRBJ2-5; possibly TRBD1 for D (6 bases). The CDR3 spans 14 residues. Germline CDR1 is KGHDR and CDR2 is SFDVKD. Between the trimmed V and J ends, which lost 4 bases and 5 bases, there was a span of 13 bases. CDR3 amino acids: CATSDPGRGETQYF. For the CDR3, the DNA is TGTGCCACCAGTGACCCGGGCAGGGGCGAGACCCAGTACTTC.